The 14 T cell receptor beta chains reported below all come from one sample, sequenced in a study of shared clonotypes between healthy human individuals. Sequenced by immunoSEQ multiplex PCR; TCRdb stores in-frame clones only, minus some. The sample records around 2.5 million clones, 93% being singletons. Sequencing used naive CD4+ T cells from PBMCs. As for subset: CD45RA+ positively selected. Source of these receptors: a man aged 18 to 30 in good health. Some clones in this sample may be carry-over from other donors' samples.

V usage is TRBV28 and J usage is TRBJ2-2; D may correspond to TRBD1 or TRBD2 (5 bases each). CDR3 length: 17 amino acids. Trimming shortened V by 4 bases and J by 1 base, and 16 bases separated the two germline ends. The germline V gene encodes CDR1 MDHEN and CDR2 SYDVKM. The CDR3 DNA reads TGTGCCAGCAGTTCATTTCCCGGGGCGGGGAACACCGGGGAGCTGTTTTTT. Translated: CASSSFPGAGNTGELFF.

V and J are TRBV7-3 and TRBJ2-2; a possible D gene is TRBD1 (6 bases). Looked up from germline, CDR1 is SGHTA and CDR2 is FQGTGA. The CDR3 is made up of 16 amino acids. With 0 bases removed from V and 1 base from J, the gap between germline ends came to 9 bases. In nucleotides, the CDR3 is TGTGCCAGCAGCTTAACCCAGGGGATGAACACCGGGGAGCTGTTTTTT. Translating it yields CASSLTQGMNTGELFF.

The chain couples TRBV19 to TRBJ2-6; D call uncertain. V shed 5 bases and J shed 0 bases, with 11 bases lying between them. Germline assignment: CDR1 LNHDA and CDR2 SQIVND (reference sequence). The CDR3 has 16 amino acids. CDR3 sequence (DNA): TGTGCCAGTAGTCCCCTCTTAGGCTCTGGGGCCAACGTCCTGACTTTC. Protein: CASSPLLGSGANVLTF.

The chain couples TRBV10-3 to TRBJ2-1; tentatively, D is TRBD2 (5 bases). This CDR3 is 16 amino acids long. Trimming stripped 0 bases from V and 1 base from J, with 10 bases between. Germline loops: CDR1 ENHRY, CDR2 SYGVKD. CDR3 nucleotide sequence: TGTGCCATCAGTGAGTCTCTAAGCGGTTCCTACAATGAGCAGTTCTTC. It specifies CAISESLSGSYNEQFF.

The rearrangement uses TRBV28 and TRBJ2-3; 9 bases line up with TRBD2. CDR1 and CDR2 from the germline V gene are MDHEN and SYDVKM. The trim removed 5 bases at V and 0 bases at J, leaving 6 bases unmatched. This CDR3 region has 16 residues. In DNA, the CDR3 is TGTGCCAGCAGTCGCGGGGGGGCCACTAGCACAGATACGCAGTATTTT. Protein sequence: CASSRGGATSTDTQYF. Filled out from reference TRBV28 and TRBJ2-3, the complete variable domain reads DVKVTQSSRYLVKRTGEKVFLECVQDMDHENMFWYRQDPGLGLRLIYFSYDVKMKEKGDIPEGYSVSREKKERFSLILESASTNQTSMYLCASSRGGATSTDTQYFGPGTRLTVL.

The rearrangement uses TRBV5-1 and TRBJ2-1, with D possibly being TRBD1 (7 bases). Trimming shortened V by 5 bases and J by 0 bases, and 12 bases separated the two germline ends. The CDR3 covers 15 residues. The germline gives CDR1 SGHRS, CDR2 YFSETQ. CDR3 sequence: CASRGQGGSYNEQFF. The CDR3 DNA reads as TGCGCCAGCAGGGGCCAGGGGGGCTCCTACAATGAGCAGTTCTTC.

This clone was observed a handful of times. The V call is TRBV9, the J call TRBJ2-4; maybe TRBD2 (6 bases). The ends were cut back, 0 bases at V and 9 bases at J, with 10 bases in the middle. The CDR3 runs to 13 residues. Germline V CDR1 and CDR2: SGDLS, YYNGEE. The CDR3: CASSVVAGSIQYF. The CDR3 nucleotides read TGTGCCAGCAGCGTAGTTGCGGGGAGCATTCAGTACTTC.

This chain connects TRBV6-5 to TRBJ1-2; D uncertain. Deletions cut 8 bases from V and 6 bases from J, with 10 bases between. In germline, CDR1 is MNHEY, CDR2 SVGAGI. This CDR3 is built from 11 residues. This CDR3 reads CASRNWDGYTF. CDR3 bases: TGTGCCAGCCGTAACTGGGATGGCTACACCTTC.

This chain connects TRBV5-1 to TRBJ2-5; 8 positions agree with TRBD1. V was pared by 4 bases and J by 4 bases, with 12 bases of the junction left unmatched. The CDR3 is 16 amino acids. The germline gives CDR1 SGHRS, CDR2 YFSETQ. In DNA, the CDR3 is TGCGCCAGCAGCCCTCGGACCGGGACAGGTGCAGAGACCCAGTACTTC. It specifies CASSPRTGTGAETQYF. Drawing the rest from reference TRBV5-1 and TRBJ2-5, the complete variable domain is KAGVTQTPRYLIKTRGQQVTLSCSPISGHRSVSWYQQTPGQGLQFLFEYFSETQRNKGNFPGRFSGRQFSNSRSEMNVSTLELGDSALYLCASSPRTGTGAETQYFGPGTRLLVL.

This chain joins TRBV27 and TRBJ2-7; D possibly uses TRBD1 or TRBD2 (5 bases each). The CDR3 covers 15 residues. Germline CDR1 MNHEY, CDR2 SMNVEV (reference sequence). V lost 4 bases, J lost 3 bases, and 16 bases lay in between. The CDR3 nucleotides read TGTGCCAGCAGTTACCGGGACCGAGGTCTCTACGAGCAGTACTTC. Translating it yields CASSYRDRGLYEQYF.

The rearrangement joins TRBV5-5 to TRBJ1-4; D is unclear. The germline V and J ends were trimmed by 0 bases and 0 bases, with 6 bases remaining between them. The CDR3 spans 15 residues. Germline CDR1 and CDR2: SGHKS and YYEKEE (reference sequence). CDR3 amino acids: CASSLAAPTNEKLFF. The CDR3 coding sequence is TGTGCCAGCAGCTTGGCCGCTCCAACTAATGAAAAACTGTTTTTT.

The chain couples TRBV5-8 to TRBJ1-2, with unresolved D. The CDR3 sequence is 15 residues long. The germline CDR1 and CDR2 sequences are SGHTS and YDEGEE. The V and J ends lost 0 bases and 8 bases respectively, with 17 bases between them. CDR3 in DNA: TGTGCCAGCAGCTTGGCCGGCAGGCGGCCGGGGGGCTACACCTTC. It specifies CASSLAGRRPGGYTF.

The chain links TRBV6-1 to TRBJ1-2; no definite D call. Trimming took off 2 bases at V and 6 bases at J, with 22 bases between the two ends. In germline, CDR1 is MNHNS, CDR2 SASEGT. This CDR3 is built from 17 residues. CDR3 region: CASSERPSATPVNGYTF. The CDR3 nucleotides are TGTGCCAGCAGTGAAAGGCCCAGTGCGACACCTGTGAATGGCTACACCTTC.

The CDR3 DNA follows: TGTGCCAGCAGCTTGCACCCGGCTAGCGGAGGGATAATTGATACGCAGTATTTT. Protein sequence: CASSLHPASGGIIDTQYF. The chain employs TRBV5-6 and TRBJ2-3; 7 positions match TRBD2. The CDR3 sequence is 18 residues long. CDR1 is SGHDT and CDR2 is YYEEEE in the germline V gene. J lost 6 bases, V lost 1 base, and 17 bases had no gene match.